A selection of T cell receptor beta chains follows, all from one sample in a study. TCRdb re-derived calls from the 5' RACE reads in MiXCR, one entry per CDR3 protein. Among about 50,000 distinct CDR3 sequences, about a sixth were seen once, and the ten largest hold approximately 2.3%. What was sequenced was naive CD4+ T cells sorted from blood. These receptors all stem from a female donor with breast cancer. The CDR3 runs from the conserved cysteine through the conserved F or W. Fields, in order: V gene, clone size, D gene, J gene, CDR3 protein, CDR3 DNA. The D gene is left open where the match is weak. Part of the rows lack a size; the others show once, few, many or a class for expanded clones.

TRBV7-9,few,TRBD1,TRBJ1-1,CASSYTGEGEAFF,TGTGCCAGCAGCTACACAGGGGAGGGTGAAGCTTTCTTT
TRBV29-1,-,-,TRBJ2-7,CSVEDRDNREQYF,TGCAGCGTTGAAGACAGGGACAATCGGGAGCAGTACTTC
TRBV4-1,-,TRBD1,TRBJ2-5,CASSNPGKTGGETQYF,TGCGCCAGCAGCAACCCAGGAAAAACAGGGGGAGAGACCCAGTACTTC
TRBV5-1,medium-sized,-,TRBJ2-7,CASSLEGTYEQYF,TGCGCCAGCAGCTTGGAAGGGACCTACGAGCAGTACTTC
TRBV7-9,many,TRBD2,TRBJ2-5,CASSSPGLVQKTQYF,TGTGCCAGCAGCTCCCCGGGACTAGTTCAAAAGACCCAGTACTTC
TRBV12-3/TRBV12-4,-,TRBD1,TRBJ2-1,CASSFRQGPNEQFF,TGTGCCAGCAGTTTCCGACAGGGCCCCAATGAGCAGTTCTTC
TRBV5-1,-,-,TRBJ2-7,CASSAQGDEQYF,TGCGCCAGCAGCGCCCAGGGAGACGAGCAGTACTTC
TRBV5-6,-,-,TRBJ2-7,CASSLATTFFPYEQYF,TGTGCCAGCAGCTTGGCAACAACCTTCTTCCCCTACGAGCAGTACTTC
TRBV6-5,-,TRBD2,TRBJ2-2,CASREGLGNTGELFF,TGTGCCAGCAGAGAGGGACTAGGGAACACCGGGGAGCTGTTTTTT
TRBV5-1,-,-,TRBJ2-5,CASSLGPNQGTQYF,TGCGCCAGCAGCTTGGGCCCAAACCAAGGGACCCAGTACTTC
TRBV5-1,many,TRBD2,TRBJ2-7,CASSFPTAGGEQYF,TGCGCCAGCAGCTTCCCCACCGCGGGGGGTGAGCAGTACTTC
TRBV7-2,few,TRBD2,TRBJ2-4,CASSLEVGLAGAKNIQYF,TGTGCCAGCAGCTTAGAGGTGGGACTAGCGGGGGCCAAAAACATTCAGTACTTC
TRBV24-1,-,-,TRBJ2-2,CATAGLNTGELFF,TGTGCCACCGCAGGATTGAACACCGGGGAGCTGTTTTTT
TRBV5-5,many,-,TRBJ2-7,CASSLEGQATYEQYF,TGTGCCAGCAGCTTAGAAGGTCAGGCCACCTACGAGCAGTACTTC
TRBV12-5,-,-,TRBJ2-7,CASGLTLSSYEQYF,TGTGCTAGTGGTTTGACCCTCTCCTCCTACGAGCAGTACTTC
TRBV7-9,-,-,TRBJ2-2,CASSLVASRPNTGELFF,TGTGCCAGCAGCTTAGTGGCTTCCAGGCCGAACACCGGGGAGCTGTTTTTT
TRBV20-1,few,-,TRBJ2-1,CSARDTGTPYNEQFF,TGCAGTGCTAGAGATACCGGTACCCCCTACAATGAGCAGTTCTTC
TRBV7-2,-,-,TRBJ1-2,CASSLFGDTNGGSEGYTF,TGTGCCAGCAGCTTATTTGGGGACACAAACGGGGGGAGTGAAGGCTACACCTTC
TRBV15,many,TRBD2,TRBJ2-1,CATSREASGRAYNEQFF,TGTGCCACCAGCAGAGAGGCTAGCGGGAGGGCCTACAATGAGCAGTTCTTC
TRBV12-3/TRBV12-4,few,-,TRBJ2-3,CASSLDGDTDTQYF,TGTGCCAGCAGCCTCGACGGGGACACAGATACGCAGTATTTT
TRBV10-3,many,-,TRBJ2-1,CAISRTDSPSSYNEQFF,TGTGCCATCAGTAGAACGGACAGTCCGAGCTCCTACAATGAGCAGTTCTTC
TRBV6-1,few,-,TRBJ2-1,CASNPFHSGPGEQFF,TGTGCCAGTAATCCATTCCACTCAGGGCCTGGCGAGCAGTTCTTC
TRBV7-8,many,TRBD1,TRBJ2-1,CASSMDRGGRNEQFF,TGTGCCAGCAGTATGGACAGGGGAGGGAGGAATGAGCAGTTCTTC
TRBV14,few,-,TRBJ2-5,CASSQVGRGDQETQYF,TGTGCCAGCAGCCAAGTGGGTAGAGGTGACCAAGAGACCCAGTACTTC
TRBV7-2,few,TRBD1,TRBJ1-6,CASSTRQGWSSPLHF,TGTGCCAGCAGCACCCGACAGGGGTGGAGTTCACCCCTCCACTTT
TRBV5-4,many,TRBD1,TRBJ2-1,CASSYRGHEQFF,TGTGCCAGCAGCTACAGGGGGCATGAGCAGTTCTTC
TRBV15,few,TRBD2,TRBJ2-7,CATSRDATSGPPYEQYF,TGTGCCACCAGCAGAGATGCGACTAGCGGGCCGCCCTACGAGCAGTACTTC
TRBV20-1,-,-,TRBJ2-7,CGASNPRSSYEQYF,TGCGGTGCTAGTAACCCGAGGAGCTCCTACGAGCAGTACTTC
TRBV29-1,-,TRBD2,TRBJ2-1,CSAPTSGRAREQFF,TGCAGCGCCCCGACTAGCGGGAGGGCCAGGGAGCAGTTCTTC
TRBV5-4,few,-,TRBJ1-2,CASSLKLGGAGYTF,TGTGCCAGCAGCTTGAAGTTGGGGGGAGCTGGCTACACCTTC
TRBV7-2,few,-,TRBJ2-1,CASSLVVAEQFF,TGTGCCAGCAGCTTAGTGGTGGCTGAGCAGTTCTTC
TRBV5-1,few,-,TRBJ1-3,CASSEGGGNTIYF,TGCGCCAGCAGCGAGGGAGGGGGAAACACCATATATTTT
TRBV20-1,-,TRBD2,TRBJ2-3,CSAIGGGFGVQGTDTQYF,TGCAGTGCCATTGGCGGGGGATTCGGGGTACAGGGCACAGATACGCAGTATTTT
TRBV28,many,-,TRBJ1-1,CGSRGDTEAFF,TGTGGGTCCCGGGGGGACACTGAAGCTTTCTTT
TRBV19,-,-,TRBJ2-5,CASSIETNAQETQYF,TGTGCCAGTAGTATAGAGACAAACGCCCAAGAGACCCAGTACTTC
TRBV6-5,many,TRBD1,TRBJ2-7,CASRAGTATYEQYF,TGTGCCAGCAGAGCCGGGACAGCAACCTACGAGCAGTACTTC
TRBV5-1,few,TRBD1,TRBJ2-4,CASSLAEGGGNIQYF,TGCGCCAGCAGCTTGGCCGAAGGGGGCGGAAACATTCAGTACTTC
TRBV2,-,-,TRBJ1-2,CASSSEEGGNYGYTF,TGTGCCAGCAGCAGTGAAGAAGGGGGTAACTATGGCTACACCTTC
TRBV7-6,-,TRBD2,TRBJ2-3,CASSSGTSGRSDTQYF,TGTGCCAGCAGCTCCGGGACTAGCGGGAGATCGGATACGCAGTATTTT
TRBV12-5,few,TRBD2,TRBJ2-3,CASGSGTSGSTDTQYF,TGTGCTAGTGGCTCCGGGACTAGCGGGAGCACAGATACGCAGTATTTT
TRBV29-1,many,-,TRBJ1-1,CSVGWGDVEAFF,TGCAGCGTTGGTTGGGGGGACGTTGAAGCTTTCTTT
TRBV5-1,-,-,TRBJ2-3,CASSLGAQSTDTQYF,TGCGCCAGCAGCTTGGGGGCCCAAAGCACAGATACGCAGTATTTT
TRBV29-1,many,TRBD1,TRBJ1-5,CSVAEGAPDQPQHF,TGCAGCGTTGCGGAGGGGGCGCCGGATCAGCCCCAGCATTTT
TRBV5-5,once,-,TRBJ1-5,CASSSSSLNSNQPQHF,TGTGCCAGTAGCTCTTCATCCCTCAATAGCAATCAGCCCCAGCATTTT
TRBV6-5,many,TRBD1,TRBJ1-2,CASRGQLSGYTF,TGTGCCAGCAGGGGACAGTTGAGTGGCTACACCTTC
TRBV11-2,few,-,TRBJ2-2,CASSPTQGTGELFF,TGTGCCAGCAGCCCAACTCAGGGTACCGGGGAGCTGTTTTTT
TRBV12-3/TRBV12-4,-,-,TRBJ1-5,CASKQGRNQPQHF,TGTGCCAGCAAGCAGGGTCGCAATCAGCCCCAGCATTTT
TRBV5-1,-,TRBD1,TRBJ1-2,CASSLEGQGYYGYTF,TGCGCCAGCAGCTTGGAGGGACAGGGGTACTATGGCTACACCTTC
TRBV6-2/TRBV6-3,-,-,TRBJ2-7,CASSPRDFYSYEQYF,TGTGCCAGCAGCCCGAGGGACTTTTACTCCTACGAGCAGTACTTC
TRBV12-3/TRBV12-4,-,TRBD1,TRBJ1-1,CASSSRQGAVNTEAFF,TGTGCCAGCAGTTCCCGACAGGGGGCGGTGAACACTGAAGCTTTCTTT
TRBV18,-,TRBD1,TRBJ2-7,CASSPSDRVSYEQYF,TGTGCCAGCTCACCTTCGGACAGGGTCTCCTACGAGCAGTACTTC
TRBV7-2,-,-,TRBJ2-7,CASSLEVPPRLEQNF,TGTGCCAGCAGCTTAGAAGTTCCCCCACGTCTCGAGCAGAACTTC
TRBV12-3/TRBV12-4,-,TRBD2,TRBJ2-3,CASSPAEAGRARDTQYF,TGTGCCAGCAGTCCCGCCGAAGCCGGGAGGGCCCGGGATACGCAGTATTTT
TRBV29-1,-,TRBD2,TRBJ2-7,CSVSGLAGANDEQYF,TGTAGCGTTTCCGGACTAGCGGGAGCGAATGACGAGCAGTACTTC
TRBV6-5,-,-,TRBJ1-2,CASSYSRTGGGYGYTF,TGTGCCAGCAGTTACTCCCGGACCGGAGGCGGCTATGGCTACACCTTC
TRBV7-8,-,-,TRBJ2-5,CASSFRGLQETQYF,TGTGCCAGCAGCTTCCGGGGCCTCCAAGAGACCCAGTACTTC